This T cell receptor (beta chain) was profiled in a study of blood T cell repertoires in COVID-19. The germline V gene has CDR1 SGHVS and CDR2 FQNEAQ. J gave up 4 bases and V 4 bases, and 8 bases lay outside the gene matches. This CDR3 comprises 15 residues. The repertoire was sequenced with immunoSEQ multiplex PCR; TCRdb's copy has only in-frame clones and lacks some. The sample lists 100,000 to 150,000 clones; about 88% were seen once. The sequence came from a human donor in a cohort sampled during active COVID-19. The sequenced sample consisted of peripheral blood. This chain joins TRBV7-8 and TRBJ1-2, with 8 bases that match TRBD1. CDR3 residues: CASSYGTGSSYGYTF. Written as DNA, the CDR3 is TGTGCCAGCAGCTACGGGACAGGTTCATCCTATGGCTACACCTTC.